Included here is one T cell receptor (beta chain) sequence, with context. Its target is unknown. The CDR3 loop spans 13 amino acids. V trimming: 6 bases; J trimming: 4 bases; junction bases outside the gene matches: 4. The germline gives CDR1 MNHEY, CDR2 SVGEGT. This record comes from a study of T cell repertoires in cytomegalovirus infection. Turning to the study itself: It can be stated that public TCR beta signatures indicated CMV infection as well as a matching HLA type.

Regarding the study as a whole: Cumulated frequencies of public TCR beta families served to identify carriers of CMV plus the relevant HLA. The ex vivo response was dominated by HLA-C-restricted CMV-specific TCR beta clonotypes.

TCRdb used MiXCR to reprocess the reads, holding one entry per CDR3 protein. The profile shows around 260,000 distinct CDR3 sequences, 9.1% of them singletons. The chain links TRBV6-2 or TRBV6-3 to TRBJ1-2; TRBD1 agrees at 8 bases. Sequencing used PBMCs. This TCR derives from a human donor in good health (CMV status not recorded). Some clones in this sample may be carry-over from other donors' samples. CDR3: CASRTTGGYGYTF. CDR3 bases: TGTGCCAGCAGGACCACAGGGGGCTATGGCTACACCTTC.